This passage covers 17 T cell receptor beta chains from one sample sequenced in a study of identical twins. TCRdb re-called the 5' RACE reads with MiXCR, one entry per CDR3 protein. The table shows approximately 700,000 distinct CDR3 sequences, with 5.5% to 7.5% occurring only once. Sample: naive T cells sorted from blood. The receptors stem from a man aged 18 to 29 in good health.

This clonotype was counted only a few times. The chain carries TRBV2 and TRBJ2-5; 7 nucleotides align to TRBD2. V trimming: 2 bases; J trimming: 3 bases; junction bases outside the gene matches: 3. The CDR3 is 14 residues long. Germline CDR1 SNHLY, CDR2 FYNNEI. The CDR3 is CASSELAEEETQYF. CDR3 DNA sequence: TGTGCCAGCAGTGAACTAGCGGAAGAAGAGACCCAGTACTTC.

This clonotype was seen repeatedly, ten times or more. This chain connects TRBV20-1 to TRBJ1-2; D possibly corresponds to TRBD1 (6 bases). The germline V gene encodes CDR1 DFQATT and CDR2 SNEGSKA (reference sequence). V gave up 1 base and J gave up 3 bases, with 15 bases separating them. The CDR3 consists of 15 residues. The CDR3 DNA reads as TGCAGTGCTAGAGGGAACCAACAGGGAGACTATGGCTACACCTTC. Translation gives CSARGNQQGDYGYTF.

This clonotype was seen ten or more times. This chain connects TRBV20-1 to TRBJ2-7; 8 bases fit TRBD1. The CDR3 runs to 14 residues. CDR1 DFQATT and CDR2 SNEGSKA come from the germline V gene (reference sequence). V was pared by 0 bases and J by 3 bases, with 4 bases of the junction left unmatched. DNA of the CDR3: TGCAGTGCTAGAGATTCCGGACAGGGCTACGAGCAGTACTTC. Residues: CSARDSGQGYEQYF.

This clonotype was observed a few times. This chain uses TRBV7-6 with TRBJ2-3, with 9 bases that match TRBD2. The germline CDR1 and CDR2 sequences are SGHVS and FNYEAQ. J gave up 5 bases and V 3 bases, and 6 bases lay outside the gene matches. The CDR3 length is 15 residues. CDR3 sequence reads: CASSFGLAGEDTQYF. The CDR3 bases are TGTGCCAGCAGCTTTGGTTTAGCGGGAGAAGATACGCAGTATTTT.

The table lists this clonotype with a few counts. V is TRBV11-2 and J is TRBJ1-1; D might be TRBD1 (6 bases). The germline V gene has CDR1 SGHAT and CDR2 FQNNGV. The CDR3 consists of 16 residues. Trimming took 7 bases from V and 0 from J, leaving 18 bases between them. CDR3 bases: TGTGCCAGCACCGAACCAGGAGGGGACATGAACACTGAAGCTTTCTTT. Translated, it gives CASTEPGGDMNTEAFF.

The J gene is TRBJ2-5, the V gene TRBV18; 8 bases line up with TRBD1. With V trimmed by 7 bases and J by 5 bases, 9 bases remained unmatched. This CDR3 comprises 14 residues. Looked up from germline, CDR1 is KGHSH and CDR2 is LQKENI. The CDR3 DNA reads as TGTGCCAGCTACGACAGGGGTTCGGGTGAGACCCAGTACTTC. Its translation is CASYDRGSGETQYF.

This clonotype was counted many times. The CDR3, as DNA: TGCAGTGCTAGGGACTCGTCCTACAACATAAGCACAGATACGCAGTATTTT. This sequence encodes CSARDSSYNISTDTQYF. The chain recombines TRBV20-1 with TRBJ2-3, with D perhaps matching TRBD2 (5 bases). V dropped 3 bases and J dropped 0 bases, with 19 bases sitting between them. This CDR3 spans 17 amino acids. Germline-derived CDR1 and CDR2 are DFQATT and SNEGSKA (reference sequence).

This chain uses TRBV20-1 with TRBJ2-5; D is ambiguous. The CDR3 is made up of 13 amino acids. The V gene's germline CDR1 is DFQATT and CDR2 SNEGSKA (reference sequence). V was pared by 2 bases and J by 3 bases, with 10 bases between. As DNA, the CDR3 is TGCAGTGCTAGACCCCTCGCGGAAGAGACCCAGTACTTC. It is translated as CSARPLAEETQYF.

In its sample, this clonotype was seen many times. The chain has TRBV6-1 and TRBJ1-6; a weak D match, TRBD1 (5 bases). Germline CDR1 MNHNS, CDR2 SASEGT. V gave up 6 bases and J gave up 10 bases, with 13 bases separating them. The CDR3 spans 13 residues. CDR3 loop: CASRDTGASPLHF. CDR3 DNA sequence: TGTGCCAGCAGGGACACGGGAGCCTCACCCCTCCACTTT.

This clonotype was picked up many times. This chain joins TRBV20-1 and TRBJ2-3; 12 nucleotides match TRBD2. Per the germline V gene, CDR1 is DFQATT and CDR2 is SNEGSKA (reference sequence). The ends lost 4 bases at V and 7 bases at J; junction bases unmatched: 9. The CDR3 contains 15 residues. The CDR3 reads CSATSTSGSIYTQYF. The CDR3 DNA reads TGCAGTGCTACGTCGACTAGCGGGAGTATTTATACGCAGTATTTT.

This clonotype was seen ten or more times. This sequence joins TRBV19 and TRBJ2-7; the D call may be TRBD1 or TRBD2 (5 bases each). Germline values: CDR1 LNHDA, CDR2 SQIVND (reference sequence). CDR3 size: 13 residues. For the CDR3, the DNA is TGTGCAAGTAGTACCACTGGGGGCTACGAGCAGTACGTC. This translates into CASSTTGGYEQYV.

J is TRBJ1-1 and V is TRBV30, with D unresolved. V was trimmed by 5 bases and J by 1 base, leaving 8 bases between them. CDR1 is GTSNPN and CDR2 is SVGIG in the germline V gene (reference sequence). This CDR3 comprises 12 residues. The DNA for the CDR3 is TGTGCCTGGGGCCCACCGAACACTGAAGCTTTCTTT. Its protein product is CAWGPPNTEAFF. The complete variable domain, with remaining parts taken from reference TRBV30 and TRBJ1-1, reads SQTIHQWPATLVQPVGSPLSLECTVEGTSNPNLYWYRQAAGRGLQLLFYSVGIGQISSEVPQNLSASRPQDRQFILSSKKLLLSDSGFYLCAWGPPNTEAFFGQGTRLTVV.

The genes are TRBV5-1 and TRBJ2-7; D ambiguous. CDR1 is SGHRS, CDR2 YFSETQ, per germline. The ends were cut back, 0 bases at V and 5 bases at J, with 12 bases in the middle. The CDR3 has 14 residues. CDR3 protein: CASSLVSASDEQYF. Here the CDR3 DNA reads TGCGCCAGCAGCTTGGTGTCGGCTAGTGACGAGCAGTACTTC.

This clonotype was seen many times. The chain couples TRBV11-2 to TRBJ2-1; 9 bases fit TRBD2. From germline, CDR1 is SGHAT and CDR2 FQNNGV. V lost 4 bases and J lost 0; bases outside the gene matches: 10. The CDR3 spans 18 residues. This CDR3 reads CASSSRGTSRSSYNEQFF. DNA of the CDR3: TGTGCCAGCAGCTCGCGAGGGACTAGCAGGAGCTCCTACAATGAGCAGTTCTTC.

This chain connects TRBV14 to TRBJ2-2; weak D call: TRBD2 (6 bases). This CDR3 region has 16 residues. Per germline, CDR1 SGHDN and CDR2 FVKESK. Trimming took 4 bases from V and 2 from J, leaving 14 bases between them. Here the CDR3 reads CASSPLEGFNTGELFF. The CDR3 DNA reads as TGTGCCAGCAGCCCCCTGGAGGGGTTCAACACCGGGGAGCTGTTTTTT.

This clonotype was counted ten times or more. V usage is TRBV29-1 and J usage is TRBJ2-7; tentatively, D is TRBD1 (5 bases). The CDR3 covers 12 residues. Trimming pared 7 bases from V and 6 bases from J, leaving 16 bases between. The germline CDR1 and CDR2 sequences are SQVTM and ANQGSEA. In DNA, the CDR3 is TGCAGCGCGGCGAAGCAGGGCTCCGAGCAGTACTTC. It translates to CSAAKQGSEQYF.

This clonotype has at least ten counts. The CDR3 coding sequence is TGTGCCAGCAGTTTTAGGGGGTGGACCGGGGAGCTGTTTTTT. Amino acid sequence: CASSFRGWTGELFF. The J gene is TRBJ2-2, the V gene TRBV12-3 or TRBV12-4; D is perhaps TRBD1 (6 bases). Trimming cost V 3 bases and J 5 bases, with 10 bases left between them. The CDR3 runs 14 residues.